This section outlines one TCR beta chain sequence together with its context. Its antigen target is currently unknown. No base quality values were provided; no much bigger clone lies one nucleotide off. Trimming costs V 8 bases and J 6 bases, and their ends lie 14 bases apart. Including cysteine and phenylalanine, the CDR3 has 12 amino acids. The retained sequence is limited to the CDR3, 36 bases, with the frame set at the first base. From the germline V gene (reference sequence), CDR1 is MNHEY and CDR2 is SMNVEV. Following the CD25, CD56 and CD294 bead selections, the CD4+CD25-CD294- flow-through was collected as the Th1 cells. Miltenyi superparamagnetic beads coated with subset-specific monoclonal antibodies were used for isolation of the T cell subsets. Every T cell population came from peripheral blood. Whole blood was subjected to Ficoll separation to obtain mononuclear cells, from which monocytes were subsequently depleted using anti-CD14 microbeads. Right after isolation, the cell populations were resuspended in RNAprotect reagent.

The data were obtained in a study of relationships among human T cell subsets (dated by TCRdb to about 2010). General notes on the study: The study sequenced eight distinct T cell populations from blood: pan T, CD8 cytotoxic, regulatory, Th1, Th2, naive plus transitional, activated and memory cells. Points the paper makes about the study in general: The seven subsets showed no statistically significant differences in V, D and J usage, CDR3 length, or N-nucleotide additions. Over 60% of CD8+ cytotoxic sequences were found to belong to clones with over 100 reads, whereas few such clones were observed in the regulatory and Th2 subsets. A CD4+CD8+ double-positive population could not be ruled out by the bead-based sorting. Substantial CDR3 sharing among Th1, Th2 and regulatory T cells was interpreted as suggesting stochastic cell fate choices.

The protocol used for the library was multiplex PCR. The run used a 454 GS FLX. Semiquantitative ARM-PCR was used to amplify the TCR alpha and beta CDR3 regions from mRNA. In ARM-PCR, tagged nested gene-specific primers were used first, and communal superprimers then performed exponential amplification. Before the first-round PCR products went through the second amplification round, exonuclease was used to remove the nested primers. Sequencing of the amplicons was performed on the 454 platform, which allows millions of DNA fragments to be sequenced rapidly without cloning bias. An effective read was defined as a read mappable to both V and J germline segments. The original methods were these. Reads were assigned to germline V, D and J segments with IRmap, which uses pyromap, a Smith-Waterman modification adapted to 454 sequencing errors. D-beta assignments were filtered with cutoffs set at the 99th percentile of alignment scores obtained from simulated random sequences. CDR3 was defined as the amino acids lying between the conserved V-segment Y[YFLI]C motif and the J-segment [FW]GXGT motif. A compound Poisson process model, previously applied to large-scale EST data, was used to estimate repertoire diversity. A procedure for detecting cross-contamination was applied so that sample contamination could be argued against as the origin of shared CDR3s. TCRdb's own reprocessing of the public reads used fastp at Q25 and MiXCR and kept productive beta chains. Under each unique CDR3 protein, matching rows form one entry showing the most common genes and DNA. What appears here as the V and J calls and clone size reflects TCRdb's work, not the paper's. Across this sample there are about 12,000 distinct CDR3 sequences, with approximately 64% seen only once. 25% to 30% of the sample belongs to the ten largest clones.

The receptor was isolated from a man between 40 and 49 years old in good health. The rearrangement joined TRBV27 to TRBJ2-7; the D gene could be either TRBD1 or TRBD2, each agreeing at 5 bases. Sequenced input: CD4+ Th1 cells sorted from blood. The cell subset or site label corresponds to: CD4+CD25-CD294- T helper 1 cells. The nucleotide sequence is given as TGTGCCAGCGGCGAGGGTAGGGGCGAGCAGTACTTC. Its protein is CASGEGRGEQYF.